The source of this T cell receptor (beta chain) is a study of blood T cell repertoires in COVID-19 (dated by TCRdb to 2018 to 2021). General notes on the study: Samples from collaborators originated in the United States, Italy and Spain and spanned both the acute and convalescent phases of COVID-19. The prospective study material was composed of cDNA or gDNA derived from T cells, B-cell-depleted T cells, or PBMCs. The dataset comprised deeply sampled blood TCRbeta repertoires from subjects exposed to, actively infected with, or recovered from COVID-19. The repertoires were made available in a free public database intended to serve as a resource for research on the immune response to SARS-CoV-2. The samples were drawn from two sources: the first 160 participants of the ongoing ImmuneRACE study, and fewer than 1,500 subjects contributed by 6 global collaborators. Sample metadata almost always included a de-identified subject ID, COVID-19 status, age in years and sex. HLA class I and class II types, where available, came from metadata supplied by the sample provider rather than from assay-based typing.

Whole blood was collected in K2EDTA tubes by collaborating institutions according to the institutions' own protocols. For TCRbeta analysis, collaborator samples were shipped as frozen whole blood, as isolated PBMCs, or as DNA extracted from either sample type. The immunoSEQ Assay, a bias-controlled multiplex PCR, was used to amplify TCRbeta CDR3 regions from genomic DNA. The paper's data handling went like this. Nucleated cell counts per sample were estimated from amplification of reference gene primers within the assay. To quantify the absolute abundance of each unique TCRbeta CDR3 rearrangement, sequence reads were collapsed and filtered. For each sample, productive Simpson clonality was calculated as the square root of Simpson's diversity index over productive rearrangements. As stored in TCRdb, this immuneACCESS dataset retains in-frame rearrangements with V and J assigned. A fraction of the clones does not appear; measured against another copy, unresolved V genes explain less than half of the discrepancy, and the remainder lacks a known reason. V, J and clone size reflect that table, while D and trimming were determined from the DNA. A total of 110,000 to 150,000 clones appear in this sample, about 87% of them only once. The ten largest clonotypes hold approximately 10% of the sample.

CDR1 and CDR2 (KGHSH, LQKENI) derive from the germline V gene. Germline trimming amounts to 3 bases on V and 3 bases on J, with 7 as the count of junction bases outside the gene matches. The CDR3 measures 16 amino acids from cysteine to phenylalanine. Only the CDR3 region is kept as DNA, spanning 48 bases read in frame from base 1. Notes on this clone: The antigen it binds to is not known. No base-level quality is on record; no much larger clone is a single base apart.

What the work shows at the level of the full study, not this receptor alone: Clinical and demographic metadata were provided uncurated, with the amount varying by source and participant.

The chain employs TRBV18 and TRBJ2-2, with 7 bases in between that match TRBD1. Sequenced material: peripheral blood. This TCR was recovered from a woman aged 80 or over with acute or convalescent COVID-19. The CDR3 protein sequence reads: CASSPNDRVHTGELFF. The DNA is TGTGCCAGCTCACCCAATGACAGGGTACACACCGGGGAGCTGTTTTTT. With the rest looked up from the reference TRBV18 and TRBJ2-2 genes rather than sequenced, the full variable domain is NAGVMQNPRHLVRRRGQEARLRCSPMKGHSHVYWYRQLPEEGLKFMVYLQKENIIDESGMPKERFSAEFPKEGPSILRIQQVVRGDSAAYFCASSPNDRVHTGELFFGEGSRLTVL.